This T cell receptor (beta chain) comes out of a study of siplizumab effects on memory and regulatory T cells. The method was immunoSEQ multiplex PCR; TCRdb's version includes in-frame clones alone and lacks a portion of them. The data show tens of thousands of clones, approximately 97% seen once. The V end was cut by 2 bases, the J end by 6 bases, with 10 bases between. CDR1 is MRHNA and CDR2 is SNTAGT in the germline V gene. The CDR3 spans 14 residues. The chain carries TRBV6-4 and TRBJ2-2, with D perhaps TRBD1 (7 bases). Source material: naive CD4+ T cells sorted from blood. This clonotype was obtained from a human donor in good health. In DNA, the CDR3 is TGTGCCAGCAGTGACCAGGGGGGATCCGGGGAGCTGTTTTTT. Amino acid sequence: CASSDQGGSGELFF.